Shown below are 7 T cell receptor beta chains from a single sample sequenced in a study of cytotoxic CD8 clonotypes in ibrutinib-treated CLL. Measured with immunoSEQ multiplex PCR; TCRdb has only the in-frame clones, and not every one. The data show about 68,000 clones, approximately 71% seen once. The sample here was PBMCs, taken after 12 months of ibrutinib treatment. These receptors came from a human donor with chronic lymphocytic leukemia.

V usage is TRBV5-4 and J usage is TRBJ2-5, with 8 bases matching TRBD1. From germline, CDR1 is SGHNT and CDR2 YYREEE (reference sequence). The junction had 3 bases not matched to a gene; V was cut back by 0 bases and J by 2 bases. This CDR3 has 15 residues. For the CDR3, the DNA is TGTGCCAGCAGCTTGGACAGGGGGGTGCAAGAGACCCAGTACTTC. Its protein product is CASSLDRGVQETQYF. The full variable domain, rest sourced from reference TRBV5-4 and TRBJ2-5, is ETGVTQSPTHLIKTRGQQVTLRCSSQSGHNTVSWYQQALGQGPQFIFQYYREEENGRGNFPPRFSGLQFPNYSSELNVNALELDDSALYLCASSLDRGVQETQYFGPGTRLLVL.

This clone has a single count. This sequence joins TRBV18 and TRBJ2-5, with D unclear. The ends were cut back, 5 bases at V and 7 bases at J, with 14 bases in the middle. The CDR3 is 13 residues long. Per germline, CDR1 KGHSH and CDR2 LQKENI. In DNA, the CDR3 is TGTGCCAGCTCAGACGTGGAAGTAGGGACCCAGTACTTC. It yields the protein CASSDVEVGTQYF.

This clone was picked up one time. V and J are TRBV5-1 and TRBJ2-3; 9 nucleotides match TRBD1. V lost 0 bases to trimming and J lost 5 bases; unmatched junction nucleotides: 4. Germline-derived CDR1 and CDR2 are SGHRS and YFSETQ. The CDR3 runs 15 residues. This chain's CDR3 is CASSLAGTGRDTQYF. The CDR3 region has the DNA TGCGCCAGCAGCTTGGCGGGGACAGGGAGAGATACGCAGTATTTT.

The chain has TRBV7-9 and TRBJ1-2; maybe TRBD1 (6 bases). V was trimmed by 5 bases and J by 4 bases, leaving 14 bases between them. Germline V gene data show CDR1 as SEHNR and CDR2 as FQNEAQ (reference sequence). The length of the CDR3 is 14 residues. The CDR3 loop is CASSTRGLSYGYTF. Here the CDR3 DNA reads TGTGCCAGCAGCACGAGGGGGTTGAGCTATGGCTACACCTTC.

The chain recombines TRBV28 with TRBJ1-6; no definite D call. Trimming shortened V by 2 bases and J by 0 bases, and 8 bases separated the two germline ends. Germline assignment: CDR1 MDHEN and CDR2 SYDVKM. The CDR3 has 16 amino acids. For the CDR3, the DNA is TGTGCCAGCAGTTTAAGGGCCAGCTCCTATAATTCACCCCTCCACTTT. The encoded protein is CASSLRASSYNSPLHF.

This chain uses TRBV5-6 with TRBJ2-5, with 9 nucleotides matching TRBD2. The trim removed 2 bases at V and 4 bases at J, leaving 6 bases unmatched. The germline CDR1 and CDR2 sequences are SGHDT and YYEEEE. The CDR3 covers 15 residues. In DNA form, the CDR3 reads TGTGCCAGCAGCTTCACAGCGGGGGGTCCAGAGACCCAGTACTTC. Translated, it gives CASSFTAGGPETQYF.

This clone was seen more than once but under ten times. V and J are TRBV7-2 and TRBJ2-5, with 8 bases identical to TRBD2. The CDR3 has 14 residues. Germline trimming cut 5 bases from V and 5 bases from J; bases unmatched to any gene: 7. The germline gives CDR1 SGHTA, CDR2 FQGNSA. CDR3 sequence (DNA): TGTGCCAGCAGCCTCTCGGGGGGGGTTGAGACCCAGTACTTC. Its translation: CASSLSGGVETQYF.